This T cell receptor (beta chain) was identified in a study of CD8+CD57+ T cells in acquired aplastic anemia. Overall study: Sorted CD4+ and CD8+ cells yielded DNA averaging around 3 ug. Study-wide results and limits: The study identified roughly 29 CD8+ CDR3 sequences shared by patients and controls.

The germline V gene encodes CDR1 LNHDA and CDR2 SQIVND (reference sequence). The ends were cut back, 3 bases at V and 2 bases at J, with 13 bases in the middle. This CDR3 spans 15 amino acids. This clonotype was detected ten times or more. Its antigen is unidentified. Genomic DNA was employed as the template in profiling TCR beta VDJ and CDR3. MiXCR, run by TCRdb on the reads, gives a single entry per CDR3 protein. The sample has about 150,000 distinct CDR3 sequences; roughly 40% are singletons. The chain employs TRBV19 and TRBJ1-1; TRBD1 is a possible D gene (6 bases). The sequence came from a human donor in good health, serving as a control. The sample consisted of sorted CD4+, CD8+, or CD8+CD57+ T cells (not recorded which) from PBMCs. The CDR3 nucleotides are TGTGCCAGTAGTATTCAAACAGGGTTCAACACTGAAGCTTTCTTT. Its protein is CASSIQTGFNTEAFF.